Detailed here is one T cell receptor (beta chain). Its antigen is still unknown. Base qualities are missing; no much larger clone stands one base away. Based on the germline V gene (reference sequence), the CDR1 and CDR2 sequences are LNHNV and YYDKDF. After removal of 5 bases from V and 6 bases from J, the junction retains 6 bases not matched to a gene. CDR3 length: 14 amino acids, cysteine to phenylalanine. The sequence is cut down to CDR3 DNA, 42 bases in frame from base 1. The record originates from a study of beta chain features in type 1 diabetes listed by TCRdb under 2018. For the wider study: No differences in mean age, gender distribution, total cell number or subset yield were found between patients and healthy donors. Regulatory and stem cell-like memory subsets were obtained from only 8 patients and roughly 8 healthy donors, while naive and central memory subsets were obtained from all 28 donors. The study compared the TCRB repertoires of sorted circulating CD4+ T cell subsets in recently diagnosed type 1 diabetes patients with those in matched healthy donors. A total of 100 million to 110 million sorted cells were examined across all samples, and a strong correlation was observed between cell number per subset and RNA yield. Overall study outcomes, separate from this receptor: Because small numbers of individuals were included in the HLA sub-analyses, any influence of HLA type on TCRB rearrangement was left unresolved. Because cDNA rather than genomic DNA was sequenced, highly expressing activated cells could have been over-represented, although no difference in activation and CD3 levels was found between groups. At VDJ recombination sites, type 1 diabetes patients had fewer insertions and more deleted nucleotides, which implies abnormalities in thymic rearrangement. Naive, central memory and regulatory TCRB repertoires appeared to be more alike among patients than among healthy donors. PCR may preferentially amplify shorter templates, but because patient and control samples were amplified and corrected together, any resulting skew would affect both groups equally. A moderate but significant shortening of TCRB CDR3 length was observed in type 1 diabetes patients in all four CD4+ subsets.

Each donor gave one peripheral blood draw, averaging approximately 120 mL, which was collected into heparinised tubes. A BD FACSAria II and a panel including CD45RO, CCR7, CD25, CD127, CD95 and CD27 were used to sort naive, central memory, regulatory and stem cell-like memory CD4+ T cells. All sorted populations exceeded 95% purity. PBMCs were isolated right away by Lymphoprep density gradient centrifugation and were stained directly, without culture. So that batch effects would be minimized, each experiment stained and sorted samples in pairs, pairing one healthy donor with one patient. All of the isolated RNA was reverse transcribed with the High Capacity cDNA Reverse Transcription Kit, so expressed TCRB transcripts were sequenced. Deep immunoSEQ sequencing was applied to naive, central memory and regulatory T cell samples, giving an average of approximately 3.8 million total reads per sample. Sorted cells were lysed in RLT buffer, and RNA was extracted using DNase-treated RNeasy Micro or Mini kits according to cell number. To prevent cross-contamination, every cell subset was processed on its own, while patient and healthy donor samples were processed together. The immunoSEQ multiplex PCR was used to amplify TCRB sequences from cDNA, generating 87-bp fragments that spanned the CDR3 region. Amplicons were sequenced on the Illumina HiSeq platform. On the authors' methods: Synthetic template baselines were used to correct PCR bias computationally, reads within Hamming distance 2 were collapsed, and singletons that could not be merged were discarded. By aligning reads against IMGT, V, D and J genes, CDR3 length, and insertions or deletions at six rearrangement sites were assigned. Clonotype counts were normalized to sorted cell number within each subset before computing true diversity and Gini coefficients with the tcR R package. The overlap coefficient, calculated on TCRB nucleotide sequences, was used to measure repertoire sharing. Out-of-frame TCRB sequences from naive cells were analyzed as a proxy for the pre-selection repertoire. TCRdb stores this immuneACCESS table with in-frame sequences only. Part of the clones is absent; in the studies checked, under half of the shortfall reflects unresolved V genes, and no reason is known for the rest. V and J calls and clone size come straight from that table; D and trimming were deduced from the DNA. In all, the sample holds fewer than 350,000 clones, and roughly a fifth of those were seen once. Of the sample, 0.044% falls within the top ten clones.

This TCR was sampled from a young woman in good health. Sample: naive CD4+ T cells from blood. Reading the label with the study, this specimen's cell subset or site is: true naive CD4+ T cells. The rearrangement combines TRBV15 with TRBJ2-1, and TRBD2 matches 8 of the central bases. The DNA reads TGTGCCACCAGCGGGCGGCTAGCGGGCAATGAGCAGTTCTTC. This yields the protein CATSGRLAGNEQFF.